This T cell receptor beta chain comes out of a study of beta chain features in type 1 diabetes. General study points: Because the template was cDNA, high-expressing cells might be over-represented. The study found that naive, central memory and Treg TCRB repertoires appeared more similar in patients than in healthy donors.

A CD45RO/CCR7/CD25/CD127/CD95/CD27 panel sorted naive, central memory, regulatory and stem cell-like memory CD4+ cells. Germline trimming cut 4 bases from V and 6 bases from J; bases unmatched to any gene: 15. Germline loops: CDR1 LGHNA, CDR2 YNFKEQ. The CDR3 is 17 residues long. This clone showed up just a few times. The antigen is unknown. Expressed TCRB transcripts got sequenced, as all isolated RNA was reverse transcribed. Profiling relied on immunoSEQ multiplex PCR, and the TCRdb table lists in-frame clones only, not all of them. In the table there are about 930,000 clones, 17% of which are singletons.

The chain recombines TRBV4-2 with TRBJ2-1; 7 nucleotides align to TRBD2. The material sequenced was naive CD4+ T cells from blood. This receptor was taken from a woman aged 18-29 years in good health. CDR3 sequence reads: CASSLLNVAGTINEQFF. The CDR3 region has the DNA TGTGCCAGCAGCCTTTTGAACGTAGCGGGCACTATCAATGAGCAGTTCTTC.